The 19 T cell receptor beta chains reported below all come from one sample, sequenced in a study of human T cells and chemical hapten exposure. TCRdb itself ran the RACE reads through MiXCR, one entry per CDR3 protein. The table lists about 140,000 distinct CDR3 sequences, about an eighth of them singletons. The sample's time point: patch test 2, 6 weeks after DPC sensitization. Sample treatment: therapeutic diphenylcyclopropenone sensitization with weekly scalp DPC. The sequencing here drew on whole blood, taken in connection with sensitization to the hapten diphenylcyclopropenone (DPC). The receptors originated from a woman in her fifties or sixties with alopecia areata. Some clones in this sample may be carry-over from other donors' samples.

V and J are TRBV7-6 and TRBJ2-3, with a weak D call TRBD2 (6 bases). CDR3 size: 17 residues. Germline V lookup: CDR1 SGHVS, CDR2 FNYEAQ. V lost 5 bases and J lost 2, with 20 bases in between. The CDR3 reads CASSPGEVGLITDTQYF. The CDR3 coding sequence is TGTGCCAGCAGCCCCGGGGAGGTGGGCCTGATCACAGATACGCAGTATTTT.

Many counts were recorded for this clonotype. The chain recombines TRBV27 with TRBJ2-3, with TRBD2 matching 9 bases. Germline values: CDR1 MNHEY, CDR2 SMNVEV (reference sequence). J gave up 5 bases and V 6 bases, and 6 bases lay outside the gene matches. The CDR3 is 14 residues long. CDR3 sequence: CASRGAGGRDTQYF. The CDR3 DNA is TGTGCCAGCAGAGGGGCGGGAGGGAGAGATACGCAGTATTTT.

The rearrangement links TRBV19 to TRBJ1-5; D remains unclear. Trimming cost V 5 bases and J 7 bases, with 9 bases left between them. This CDR3 has 12 amino acids. Germline V gives CDR1 LNHDA, CDR2 SQIVND (reference sequence). CDR3 amino acids: CASSPGRQPQHF. The DNA for the CDR3 is TGTGCCAGTAGTCCGGGCAGGCAGCCCCAGCATTTT.

This clonotype was counted ten times or more. J is TRBJ2-1 and V is TRBV14, with TRBD2 identical over 7 bases. This CDR3 region has 13 residues. Trimming removed 4 bases from V and 4 bases from J; junction bases left unmatched: 1. CDR1 and CDR2 (germline): SGHDN, FVKESK. This CDR3 is CASSRTRYNEQFF. The DNA of the CDR3 is TGTGCCAGCAGCCGGACTAGATACAATGAGCAGTTCTTC.

The gene calls are TRBV2 and TRBJ1-5; D is possibly TRBD1 (6 bases). This CDR3 is 13 amino acids long. The germline V gene encodes CDR1 SNHLY and CDR2 FYNNEI. The V end lost 11 bases, the J end lost 3 bases, and 14 bases lay between the germline ends. Here the CDR3 reads CAGARDINQPQHF. CDR3 sequence (DNA): TGTGCCGGCGCCCGGGACATCAATCAGCCCCAGCATTTT.

This clonotype has a count of ten or more. The V gene is TRBV11-2, the J gene TRBJ2-5, with no clear D. CDR1 and CDR2 from the germline V gene are SGHAT and FQNNGV. This CDR3 is 15 amino acids long. V was shortened by 6 bases and J by 3 bases, with 17 bases between the two germline ends. CDR3 sequence (DNA): TGTGCCAGCAGACCACGGTCCGAATTTAAAGAGACCCAGTACTTC. The encoded protein is CASRPRSEFKETQYF.

This clonotype has a handful of counts. V gene TRBV5-5 combines with J gene TRBJ2-2; 7 bases are a match to TRBD2. CDR1 is SGHKS and CDR2 is YYEKEE in the germline V gene (reference sequence). The junction had 4 bases not matched to a gene; V was cut back by 4 bases and J by 4 bases. There are 14 residues in the CDR3. CDR3 amino acids: CASSRQRGTGELFF. CDR3 DNA: TGTGCCAGCAGCCGTCAGCGGGGCACCGGGGAGCTGTTTTTT.

Points on this clonotype: This may stem from a read error, because a much larger clone lies one nucleotide away. V is TRBV6-1 and J is TRBJ2-3, with TRBD2 matching 11 bases. The CDR3 contains 16 residues. Germline V gene data show CDR1 as MNHNS and CDR2 as SASEGT. After removal of 7 bases from V and 2 bases from J, the junction contained 8 bases not matched to a gene. CDR3 in DNA: TGTGCCAGCATCAGGTCTAGCGGGAGGTTCACAGATACGCAGTATTTT. Residues: CASIRSSGRFTDTQYF.

There are a few counts of this clonotype. The rearrangement uses TRBV20-1 and TRBJ1-5; D is undetermined. Germline V gene lookup returns CDR1 DFQATT and CDR2 SNEGSKA (reference sequence). The germline V and J ends were trimmed by 3 bases and 0 bases, with 9 bases remaining between them. The CDR3 spans 14 residues. The CDR3: CSASPPPSNQPQHF. The CDR3 nucleotides read TGCAGTGCTAGCCCCCCCCCTAGCAATCAGCCCCAGCATTTT.

This clonotype was observed a few times. The genes are TRBV11-2 and TRBJ1-3; unclear D gene. Trimming stripped 4 bases from V and 5 bases from J, with 18 bases between. Looked up from germline, CDR1 is SGHAT and CDR2 is FQNNGV. The CDR3 loop spans 16 amino acids. The CDR3: CASSSWEAGGRNTIYF. CDR3 sequence (DNA): TGTGCCAGCAGCTCATGGGAGGCAGGCGGGAGAAACACCATATATTTT.

V is TRBV10-3 and J is TRBJ2-2; either TRBD1 or TRBD2 may fit D (5 bases each). V lost 0 bases and J lost 4, with 9 bases in between. CDR3 length: 15 residues. Germline assignment: CDR1 ENHRY and CDR2 SYGVKD. The CDR3 protein is CAISESGTVTGELFF. CDR3 nucleotides: TGTGCCATCAGTGAGTCAGGGACGGTCACCGGGGAGCTGTTTTTT.

This clonotype was picked up many times. This chain joins TRBV5-6 and TRBJ2-1, with D tentatively TRBD1 (5 bases). From germline, CDR1 is SGHDT and CDR2 YYEEEE. V gave up 0 bases and J gave up 4 bases, with 11 bases separating them. CDR3 size: 15 residues. As DNA, the CDR3 is TGTGCCAGCAGCTTGGGGGCAGGGTGGTACAATGAGCAGTTCTTC. Protein product: CASSLGAGWYNEQFF. Filled out from reference TRBV5-6 and TRBJ2-1, the complete variable domain reads DAGVTQSPTHLIKTRGQQVTLRCSPKSGHDTVSWYQQALGQGPQFIFQYYEEEERQRGNFPDRFSGHQFPNYSSELNVNALLLGDSALYLCASSLGAGWYNEQFFGPGTRLTVL.

This clonotype appeared many times. J is TRBJ2-1 and V is TRBV18, with TRBD2 matching over 8 bases. Germline values: CDR1 KGHSH, CDR2 LQKENI. The V gene end was trimmed by 6 bases and the J gene end by 6 bases; junction bases not matched to a gene: 4. The CDR3 length is 13 residues. CDR3 residues: CASSPGTSNEQFF. DNA of the CDR3: TGTGCCAGCTCCCCGGGGACTAGCAATGAGCAGTTCTTC.

This clonotype was observed a few times. The chain links TRBV5-5 to TRBJ1-5, with TRBD1 matching 7 bases. J lost 3 bases, V lost 7 bases, and 10 bases had no gene match. Germline CDR1 is SGHKS and CDR2 is YYEKEE (reference sequence). This CDR3 contains 15 residues. CDR3 DNA: TGTGCCAGCCAGGAGACAGGGCGGGCCAATCAGCCCCAGCATTTT. Encoded protein: CASQETGRANQPQHF.

This clonotype was counted only a few times. The V call is TRBV5-1, the J call TRBJ2-1, with D maybe TRBD1 (6 bases). Trimming cost V 6 bases and J 10 bases, with 35 bases left between them. The V gene's germline CDR1 is SGHRS and CDR2 YFSETQ. There are 19 residues in the CDR3. The CDR3 nucleotides are TGCGCCAGCACCGTAGGCCGGGACAACGGGCGAGCGGCCACTAGGGAGCAGTTCTTC. Translation gives CASTVGRDNGRAATREQFF.

This chain joins TRBV5-1 and TRBJ1-4; D remains ambiguous. Germline CDR1 SGHRS, CDR2 YFSETQ. The CDR3 consists of 15 residues. The V end was cut by 4 bases, the J end by 0 bases, with 10 bases between. CDR3 in amino acids: CASSRSGSTNEKLFF. Here the CDR3 DNA reads TGCGCCAGCAGCCGGTCGGGATCAACTAATGAAAAACTGTTTTTT. Looking up the rest from reference TRBV5-1 and TRBJ1-4 gives the full variable domain: KAGVTQTPRYLIKTRGQQVTLSCSPISGHRSVSWYQQTPGQGLQFLFEYFSETQRNKGNFPGRFSGRQFSNSRSEMNVSTLELGDSALYLCASSRSGSTNEKLFFGSGTQLSVL.

The CDR3 sequence is CASRTGLYTF. In nucleotides, the CDR3 is TGTGCCAGCAGGACAGGACTCTACACCTTC. This chain uses TRBV11-3 with TRBJ1-2; tentatively, D is TRBD1 (6 bases). The germline V gene has CDR1 SGHNT and CDR2 YENEEA. V was shortened by 6 bases and J by 10 bases, with 9 bases between the two germline ends. The CDR3 spans 10 residues.

This clonotype was seen more than once but under ten times. The V gene is TRBV3-1, the J gene TRBJ2-3; D is possibly TRBD2 (6 bases). Germline assignment: CDR1 LGHDT and CDR2 YNNKEL (reference sequence). CDR3 length: 16 residues. The ends were cut back, 0 bases at V and 2 bases at J, with 12 bases in the middle. CDR3 in amino acids: CASSQDLAAPTDTQYF. The DNA of the CDR3 is TGTGCCAGCAGCCAAGATTTAGCGGCCCCCACAGATACGCAGTATTTT.

This clonotype showed up many times. This chain uses TRBV9 with TRBJ1-1; a possible D gene is TRBD1 (5 bases). The CDR3 sequence is 13 residues long. CDR1 SGDLS and CDR2 YYNGEE come from the germline V gene. Trimming stripped 2 bases from V and 2 bases from J, with 7 bases between. For the CDR3, the DNA is TGTGCCAGCAGCGTCGGGGACAACACTGAAGCTTTCTTT. Translated, it gives CASSVGDNTEAFF. The full variable domain, with the rest looked up from reference TRBV9 and TRBJ1-1, is DSGVTQTPKHLITATGQRVTLRCSPRSGDLSVYWYQQSLDQGLQFLIQYYNGEERAKGNILERFSAQQFPDLHSELNLSSLELGDSALYFCASSVGDNTEAFFGQGTRLTVV.